The 27 T cell receptor beta chains below were found in one sample sequenced in a study of CD8+ T cells in alopecia areata. Following extraction, RNA underwent reverse transcription to cDNA, which served as the sequencing template. Here immunoSEQ multiplex PCR was the method, and the copy in TCRdb shows in-frame clones only, minus some. Captured here are over 250,000 clones, none seen once; the top ten comprise more than 0.95%. Cutaneous lymph node cells were pooled, and they were sorted using CD4, CD8alpha, NKG2D, NKG2ACE and other markers. Sequencing was performed on CD4+ T cells sorted from a lymph node. The receptors shown here come from a C3H/HeJ mouse with alopecia areata. The MHC haplotype of this mouse line is H2-k.

A remark on this clone: Each gene name is a mouse one. With the read ending 4 residues before the CDR3 end, the germline J gene is used to fill in that end. The same CDR3 also results from other DNA sequences found in this sample. V is TRBV31 and J is TRBJ2-3; no reliable D call. Between the trimmed V and J ends, which lost 0 bases and 0 bases, there was a span of 7 bases. The CDR3 extends over 14 amino acids. Germline V CDR1 and CDR2: GKSSPN, SITVG. CDR3 bases read: TGTGCCTGGAGTCTTGACAATAGTGCAGAA. Its translation is CAWSLDNSAE. The complete CDR3 protein is CAWSLDNSAETLYF.

This clone has just a few counts. Gene names are the mouse ones. The covered CDR3 bases are TGTGCCAGCAGTGCGGGACAGGGGGAAAAC. Translated: CASSAGQGEN. The whole CDR3 sequence reads CASSAGQGENTLYF. The V and J genes are TRBV13-3 and TRBJ2-4; 11 bases fit TRBD1. The read terminates 4 residues ahead of where the CDR3 ends, so the germline J gene completes it. The V gene's germline CDR1 is NNHDY and CDR2 SYVADS. This CDR3 is built from 14 residues.

As to this clone: Here the gene names and germline are mouse. The read ends 4 residues before the CDR3 terminus; that terminus is restored from the germline J gene. This chain joins TRBV13-1 and TRBJ2-3, with D maybe TRBD2 (6 bases). CDR3 length equals 15 residues. V was cut by 0 bases and J by 1 base, with 9 bases left in between. Looked up from germline, CDR1 is NSHNY and CDR2 is SYGAGN. The CDR3 spells CASSDGGVGAETLYF. The sequenced CDR3 bases are TGTGCCAGCAGTGATGGGGGGGTTGGTGCAGAA.

In its sample, this clone was seen a few times. Mouse gene names and germline throughout. The missing CDR3 end, 4 residues past where the read stops, is filled in from the germline J gene. The same CDR3 arises from other DNA sequences in this sample as well. This chain links TRBV19 with TRBJ2-1; 7 nucleotides agree with TRBD1. Germline V lookup: CDR1 FNHDT, CDR2 SITEND (reference sequence). V lost 2 bases, J lost 3 bases, and 2 bases stayed unmatched. The CDR3 loop spans 14 amino acids. The CDR3 bases that were read are TGTGCCAGCAGTATCGCAGGGGGCTATGCT. Amino acid sequence: CASSIAGGYA. The CDR3 in full is CASSIAGGYAEQFF.

With regard to this clone: The genes and germline here are from mouse. The CDR3 end lies 4 residues beyond the end of the read and is filled in from the germline J gene. V usage is TRBV13-1 and J usage is TRBJ1-2; D call uncertain. This CDR3 contains 14 residues. Germline-derived CDR1 and CDR2 are NSHNY and SYGAGN. Trimming removed 2 bases at V and 1 base at J, with 9 bases between. The chain's CDR3 is CASSEFRQNSDYTF. The CDR3 bases that were read are TGTGCCAGCAGTGAATTCAGGCAAAACTCC.

This clone was seen a few times. Mouse names are used for the genes. The read gets to within 4 residues of the CDR3 end, and the germline J gene fills in the rest. The V and J genes are TRBV29 and TRBJ2-7, with D perhaps matching TRBD1 (5 bases). The CDR3 is 13 residues long. The germline gives CDR1 MSHET, CDR2 SYDVDS. The V gene lost 6 bases and the J gene lost 0 bases, with 9 bases spanning the gap. This chain's CDR3 is CASRDRSSYEQYF. The DNA read from the CDR3 is TGTGCTAGCAGAGACAGAAGCTCCTAT.

As concerns this clone: Gene names and germline match the mouse. The DNA ends 4 residues before the CDR3 does, and the rest of the CDR3 is filled in from the germline J gene. The chain employs TRBV13-2 and TRBJ2-1; 9 nucleotides match TRBD1. V was pared by 2 bases and J by 5 bases, with 2 bases of the junction left unmatched. Germline CDR1 NNHNN, CDR2 SYGAGS (reference sequence). The CDR3 is 14 amino acids. The sequenced part of the CDR3 DNA is TGTGCCAGCGGTGAAGGGACAGGGCATGCT. It specifies CASGEGTGHA. The complete CDR3 protein is CASGEGTGHAEQFF.

This clone came up a few times. Gene labels here are mouse ones. Sequencing ends 4 residues short of the CDR3 end; the germline J gene provides the rest. Other DNA sequences in this sample translate to the same CDR3. The chain links TRBV1 to TRBJ2-7, with 10 bases aligning to TRBD1. Germline CDR1 and CDR2: NSQYPW and LRSPGD (reference sequence). The CDR3 length is 14 residues. The CDR3 region is CTCSAGTGGYEQYF. The sequenced part of the CDR3 DNA is TGCACCTGCAGTGCAGGGACAGGGGGTTAT.

This clone was recorded a few times. The germline and genes are mouse ones. The read comes to an end 4 residues before the CDR3 does, leaving the germline J gene to fill in the end. The chain links TRBV13-1 to TRBJ2-7; 7 nucleotides match TRBD2. Germline-derived CDR1 and CDR2 are NSHNY and SYGAGN. The CDR3 sequence is 13 residues long. V gave up 5 bases and J gave up 0 bases; unmatched junction bases: 2. The sequenced CDR3 bases are TGTGCCAGCAGGGACTGGCCCTCCTAT. This codes for CASRDWPSY. The CDR3 reads in full as CASRDWPSYEQYF.

This clone turned up a few times. Mouse gene names apply. The read halts 4 residues ahead of the CDR3 end, with the missing end drawn from the germline J gene. The rearrangement links TRBV13-3 to TRBJ2-3; maybe TRBD1 (6 bases). V was clipped by 2 bases and J by 3 bases, with 7 bases between them. Germline CDR1 and CDR2: NNHDY and SYVADS. The CDR3 consists of 13 residues. The sequenced CDR3 bases are TGTGCCAGCAGTGAGGGGACAGCAGAA. Amino acids: CASSEGTAE. The full CDR3 sequence reads CASSEGTAETLYF.

This clone was seen a few times. Mouse germline and gene names are used. The CDR3 end is not reached by the read, which stops 4 residues before it; the germline J gene fills it in. Additional DNA sequences in this sample encode the identical CDR3. This rearrangement joins TRBV19 to TRBJ2-1; 10 bases agree with TRBD2. Germline lookup yields CDR1 FNHDT and CDR2 SITEND (reference sequence). The trim removed 6 bases at V and 1 base at J, leaving 4 bases unmatched. The CDR3 extends over 15 amino acids. Partial CDR3 DNA: TGTGCCAGCACCCCTGGGGGGGCGAACTATGCT. As protein: CASTPGGANYA. The whole CDR3 sequence reads CASTPGGANYAEQFF.

This clone occurred a few times. Mouse gene names and germline throughout. The read is 3 residues too short to cover the CDR3 end, so that end is filled in from the germline J gene. The chain recombines TRBV13-2 with TRBJ1-6; 8 nucleotides agree with TRBD1. TRBJ1-6 is known as an ORF, though its function is uncertain. CDR1 and CDR2 from the germline V gene are NNHNN and SYGAGS (reference sequence). This CDR3 comprises 13 residues. V trimming: 7 bases; J trimming: 4 bases; junction bases outside the gene matches: 1. The CDR3 loop is CASRDRYNSPLYF. The covered CDR3 bases are TGTGCCAGCCGGGACAGGTATAATTCGCCC.

With regard to this clone: Gene names denote mouse genes. Additional DNA sequences in this sample encode the identical CDR3. This CDR3 is CASGDRVNQDTQYF. Partial CDR3 DNA: TGTGCCAGCGGGGACAGGGTTAACCAAGAC. The J gene is TRBJ2-5, the V gene TRBV13-2; 8 bases match TRBD1. The sequenced fragment ends 4 residues before the CDR3 boundary, so the rest is inferred from the germline J gene. Looked up from germline, CDR1 is NNHNN and CDR2 is SYGAGS (reference sequence). V shed 5 bases, J shed 0 bases, and the junction held 2 bases outside the gene matches. This CDR3 has 14 residues.

The table lists this clone with a few counts. Gene and germline names: mouse. The DNA ends 4 residues before the CDR3 does, and the rest of the CDR3 is filled in from the germline J gene. V usage is TRBV31 and J usage is TRBJ2-4; tentatively, D is TRBD1 (5 bases). The V gene lost 3 bases and the J gene lost 0 bases, with 10 bases spanning the gap. The CDR3 is 14 residues long. Germline values: CDR1 GKSSPN, CDR2 SITVG. The CDR3 bases that were read are TGTGCCTGGAGCGAGACAGCTAGTCAAAAC. It codes for CAWSETASQN. The whole CDR3 sequence is CAWSETASQNTLYF.

As to this clone: Gene and germline names: mouse. Read coverage stops 4 residues before the CDR3 terminus; the germline J gene supplies the remainder. This sequence joins TRBV4 and TRBJ2-3, with 8 bases lining up with TRBD1. Per the germline V gene, CDR1 is LGHDT and CDR2 is YNNKQL (reference sequence). The CDR3 spans 13 residues. The covered CDR3 bases are TGTGCCAGCAGCCCCACAGGGGGAGAA. Amino acid sequence: CASSPTGGE. The complete CDR3 sequence is CASSPTGGETLYF.

In the case of this clone: Mouse gene names apply. The sequence runs out 4 residues before the end of the CDR3; the remainder is reconstructed from the germline J gene. The rearrangement joins TRBV14 to TRBJ2-1; 9 bases match TRBD2. Germline values: CDR1 SGHDT, CDR2 FRDEAV. The junction had 7 bases not matched to a gene; V was cut back by 5 bases and J by 1 base. The CDR3 is 16 amino acids. The part of the CDR3 DNA that was read is TGTGCCAGCAGCCCACTGGGGGGCGTAAACTATGCT. This encodes CASSPLGGVNYA. The full CDR3 reads CASSPLGGVNYAEQFF.

This clone was found a few times. Genes and germline come from the mouse. The read falls 4 residues short of the CDR3 end, and the missing part is taken from the germline J gene. Other DNA sequences in the same sample also yield this CDR3. This chain connects TRBV19 to TRBJ2-3; TRBD2 agrees at 11 bases. Germline lookup yields CDR1 FNHDT and CDR2 SITEND (reference sequence). The V gene end was trimmed by 0 bases and the J gene end by 0 bases; junction bases not matched to a gene: 3. The CDR3 runs to 17 residues. The CDR3 protein is CASSIAGTGGSAETLYF. Partial CDR3 DNA: TGTGCCAGCAGTATAGCTGGGACTGGGGGAAGTGCAGAA.

There are a few counts of this clone. Gene names follow the mouse nomenclature. The CDR3 end is not reached by the read, which stops 4 residues before it; the germline J gene fills it in. The same CDR3 also results from other DNA sequences found in this sample. J is TRBJ1-2 and V is TRBV13-2; D call uncertain. V was cut by 2 bases and J by 3 bases, with 8 bases left in between. CDR3 length: 13 residues. Germline CDR1 reads NNHNN; CDR2 reads SYGAGS (reference sequence). CDR3 DNA, as far as it was read: TGTGCCAGCGGTGACGCAGGTTACTCC. Translated: CASGDAGYS. The CDR3 as a whole reads CASGDAGYSDYTF.

The table lists this clone with a few counts. Gene and germline names: mouse. The CDR3 is cut off 4 residues early in the read; its end comes from the germline J gene. The V and J genes are TRBV19 and TRBJ2-3; no definite D call. The germline CDR1 and CDR2 sequences are FNHDT and SITEND (reference sequence). Trimming removed 2 bases at V and 0 bases at J, with 7 bases between. This CDR3 comprises 14 residues. CDR3 DNA (partial): TGTGCCAGCAGTATCACTACTAGTGCAGAA. This encodes CASSITTSAE. The full CDR3 protein is CASSITTSAETLYF.

As to this clone: Gene and germline names: mouse. The DNA ends 4 residues before the CDR3 does, and the rest of the CDR3 is filled in from the germline J gene. Other DNA sequences from this sample encode an identical CDR3 as well. The chain combines TRBV12-1 with TRBJ1-2; 10 bases fit TRBD1. Germline V gene lookup returns CDR1 SGHSN and CDR2 HYEKVE. This CDR3 has 15 amino acids. J was trimmed by 0 bases and V by 1 base; bases with no gene match: 1. The CDR3 spells CASSLGTGANSDYTF. The CDR3 bases that were read are TGTGCCAGCTCTCTGGGGACAGGGGCAAACTCC.

This clone has only a few counts. Genes and germline come from the mouse. The read halts 4 residues ahead of the CDR3 end, with the missing end drawn from the germline J gene. The J gene is TRBJ2-7, the V gene TRBV19; no definite D call. V shed 6 bases and J shed 3 bases, with 7 bases lying between them. Germline V CDR1 and CDR2: FNHDT, SITEND (reference sequence). The CDR3 is 11 amino acids. The sequenced CDR3 bases are TGTGCCAGCAAGTCAGGCTAT. Its protein is CASKSGY. The full CDR3 protein is CASKSGYEQYF.

Turning to this clone: Gene names are mouse gene names. The CDR3 end is not reached by the read, which stops 4 residues before it; the germline J gene fills it in. The V and J genes are TRBV31 and TRBJ2-1; 9 bases are shared with TRBD2. This CDR3 has 16 residues. Germline V gene data show CDR1 as GKSSPN and CDR2 as SITVG. V dropped 3 bases and J dropped 0; count of bases not matched to a gene: 6. The sequenced CDR3 bases are TGTGCCTGGAGCCTTGGACTGGGGAATAACTATGCT. Translation gives CAWSLGLGNNYA. The full CDR3 reads CAWSLGLGNNYAEQFF. Supplemented by reference TRBV31 and TRBJ2-1, the full variable domain reads AQTIHQWPVAEIKAVGSPLSLGCTIKGKSSPNLYWYWQATGGTLQQLFYSITVGQVESVVQLNLSASRPKDDQFILSTEKLLLSHSGFYLCAWSLGLGNNYAEQFFGPGTRLTVL.

This clone showed up just a few times. The genes and germline here are from mouse. The read terminates 4 residues before the CDR3 end, so the remaining end is supplied by the germline J gene. Other DNA sequences in this specimen translate into the identical CDR3. V and J are TRBV13-2 and TRBJ2-1, with TRBD2 matching 11 bases. The CDR3 is made up of 14 amino acids. Germline loops: CDR1 NNHNN, CDR2 SYGAGS (reference sequence). The covered CDR3 bases are TGTGCCAGCGGTGAACTGGGGGGGCCCGCT. Translation: CASGELGGPA. In full, the CDR3 is CASGELGGPAEQFF.

Turning to this clone: Any gene name here is a mouse gene name. The read finishes 4 residues shy of the CDR3 end, and the germline J gene is used to complete it. The chain uses TRBV13-1 and TRBJ2-7, with D possibly matching TRBD2 (6 bases). Germline V lookup: CDR1 NSHNY, CDR2 SYGAGN. The CDR3 has 14 amino acids. Trimming cost V 4 bases and J 0 bases, with 11 bases left between them. The CDR3 DNA, read in part, is TGTGCCAGCAGTCCTCTGGGGTCCTCCTAT. Encoded protein: CASSPLGSSY. The CDR3 in full is CASSPLGSSYEQYF.

Points on this clone: The genes and germline here are from mouse. Read data end 3 residues before the CDR3 end; the end is taken from the germline J gene. The same CDR3 also results from other DNA sequences found in this sample. The V and J genes are TRBV13-1 and TRBJ1-6; a possible D gene is TRBD1 (5 bases). TRBJ1-6 falls under the ORF class, with uncertain function. CDR1 is NSHNY, CDR2 SYGAGN, per germline. The CDR3 length is 12 residues. Trimming took 8 bases from V and 5 from J, leaving 8 bases between them. CDR3 bases read: TGTGCCAGTAAGACAGATAATTCGCCC. Its translation: CASKTDNSP. The whole CDR3 sequence is CASKTDNSPLYF.

In this sample, this clone turned up a few times. Gene names are the mouse ones. The missing CDR3 end, 4 residues past where the read stops, is filled in from the germline J gene. This sequence joins TRBV14 and TRBJ1-2, with D tentatively TRBD1 (5 bases). The CDR3 spans 13 residues. The V end was cut by 5 bases, the J end by 4 bases, with 12 bases between. CDR1 and CDR2 from the germline V gene are SGHDT and FRDEAV. Partial CDR3 DNA: TGTGCCAGCAGACGTCAGGGAGGCTCC. It specifies CASRRQGGS. The complete CDR3 protein is CASRRQGGSDYTF.

Regarding this clone: The listed genes are named as in mouse. The read ends 4 residues shy of where the CDR3 ends; the end is completed using the germline J gene. The chain has TRBV1 and TRBJ2-2; D may be TRBD2 (7 bases). In germline, CDR1 is NSQYPW, CDR2 LRSPGD (reference sequence). Trimming stripped 10 bases from V and 3 bases from J, with 15 bases between. The CDR3 consists of 14 residues. CDR3 sequence reads: CTSRGGRDTGQLYF. The sequenced CDR3 bases are TGCACCTCCCGTGGGGGGCGCGACACCGGG.